These 13 T cell receptor beta chains came from one sample sequenced in a study of T cells in Graves' hyperthyroidism and ophthalmopathy. Amplified regions were TCR beta CDR3 sequences from RNA transcripts. The TCR CDR3 first-round RT-PCR relied on the HTBI primer set. One entry per CDR3 protein, called by TCRdb with MiXCR from the multiplex PCR reads. The data show about 410,000 distinct CDR3 sequences, with roughly 15% seen just once and approximately 13% held by the top ten. Sequencing was done on a sample of blood. These receptors all stem from a young man with Graves' ophthalmopathy.

This clonotype was seen at least ten times. The chain carries TRBV12-3 or TRBV12-4 and TRBJ2-2, with D possibly matching TRBD1 (6 bases). Trimming shortened V by 5 bases and J by 7 bases, and 14 bases separated the two germline ends. The CDR3 sequence is 14 residues long. In DNA, the CDR3 is TGTGCCAGCAGTGGTACACAGGGCTACGGGGAGCTGTTTTTT. This gives the protein CASSGTQGYGELFF.

A remark on this clonotype: The junction differs from germline at one of its ends, possibly a read error. The rearrangement joins TRBV2 to TRBJ1-3; no clear D gene. The CDR3 spans 13 residues. Germline CDR1 reads SNHLY; CDR2 reads FYNNEI. The CDR3 DNA reads TGTGCCAGCAGTGGATCGACCGGAAACACCATACATTTT. This gives the protein CASSGSTGNTIHF.

This clonotype was counted ten times or more. The V gene is TRBV6-5, the J gene TRBJ2-6; D is perhaps TRBD2 (5 bases). The V gene lost 2 bases and the J gene lost 2 bases, with 10 bases spanning the gap. Germline CDR1 reads MNHEY; CDR2 reads SVGAGI. The CDR3 length is 16 residues. CDR3 in DNA: TGTGCCAGCAGTTACGCGGGCTGGGCTGGGGCCAACGTCCTGACTTTC. It is translated as CASSYAGWAGANVLTF.

The rearrangement links TRBV10-1 to TRBJ2-1; D is perhaps TRBD2 (5 bases). The CDR3 spans 14 residues. In germline, CDR1 is WNHNN, CDR2 SYGVQD (reference sequence). Trimming removed 4 bases from V and 8 bases from J, with 15 bases in between. The CDR3 protein is CASSAQQERDEQFF. The CDR3 DNA is TGCGCCAGCAGTGCCCAGCAGGAGAGGGATGAGCAGTTCTTC.

In its sample, this clonotype was seen many times. The rearrangement uses TRBV6-5 and TRBJ2-6; D might be TRBD1 or TRBD2, each matching 5 bases. This CDR3 region has 16 residues. Germline CDR1 MNHEY, CDR2 SVGAGI. Trimming stripped 0 bases from V and 4 bases from J, with 10 bases between. The CDR3 nucleotides are TGTGCCAGCAGTTACTCGATGGGGACCGGGGCCAACGTCCTGACTTTC. This codes for CASSYSMGTGANVLTF.

This clonotype occurred many times. The chain carries TRBV20-1 and TRBJ1-2, with no clear D. This CDR3 has 13 amino acids. Trimming shortened V by 7 bases and J by 2 bases, and 14 bases separated the two germline ends. Germline loops: CDR1 DFQATT, CDR2 SNEGSKA (reference sequence). Here the CDR3 reads CSVQAALNYGYTF. CDR3 coding DNA: TGCAGTGTGCAGGCAGCCCTGAACTATGGCTACACCTTC.

This clonotype was counted many times. The J gene is TRBJ2-1, the V gene TRBV11-3, with 8 bases matching TRBD2. The ends lost 7 bases at V and 2 bases at J; junction bases unmatched: 7. In germline, CDR1 is SGHNT, CDR2 YENEEA. CDR3 length equals 15 residues. As DNA, the CDR3 is TGTGCCAGCACCGCGGGGGGAGCTACCTACAATGAGCAGTTCTTC. Its translation: CASTAGGATYNEQFF.

In its sample, this clonotype was seen many times. The J gene is TRBJ1-5, the V gene TRBV12-3 or TRBV12-4; 9 nucleotides match TRBD1. There are 15 residues in the CDR3. J lost 8 bases, V lost 4 bases, and 9 bases had no gene match. The DNA of the CDR3 is TGTGCCAGCAGTTCGGGACAGGGAGGGAATGAGCCCCAGCATTTT. It is translated as CASSSGQGGNEPQHF.

This clonotype has a count of ten or more. This chain uses TRBV5-6 with TRBJ1-5, with unresolved D. V was pared by 2 bases and J by 5 bases, with 20 bases between. Germline V gene lookup returns CDR1 SGHDT and CDR2 YYEEEE. This CDR3 is 17 amino acids long. The CDR3 region is CASSLLLDGSPDQPQHF. The CDR3 region has the DNA TGTGCCAGCAGCTTACTATTGGACGGTTCGCCGGATCAGCCCCAGCATTTT.

In this sample, this clonotype turned up many times. The rearrangement joins TRBV11-2 to TRBJ2-1; D gene ambiguous. V dropped 5 bases and J dropped 11 bases, with 13 bases sitting between them. Germline assignment: CDR1 SGHAT and CDR2 FQNNGV. This CDR3 comprises 12 residues. CDR3 sequence: CASSNQRGKQFF. CDR3 in DNA: TGTGCCAGCAGCAACCAGCGTGGTAAGCAGTTCTTC.

This clonotype was recorded at least ten times. This chain's CDR3 is CASSGRDSSSYNEQFF. The CDR3 DNA reads as TGCGCCAGCAGCGGCCGGGACTCGAGCTCCTACAATGAGCAGTTCTTC. The V call is TRBV5-1, the J call TRBJ2-1; D may be TRBD2 (6 bases). CDR3 size: 16 residues. CDR1 is SGHRS and CDR2 is YFSETQ in the germline V gene. Deletions cut 4 bases from V and 0 bases from J, with 14 bases between. The whole variable domain, remainder taken from reference TRBV5-1 and TRBJ2-1, is KAGVTQTPRYLIKTRGQQVTLSCSPISGHRSVSWYQQTPGQGLQFLFEYFSETQRNKGNFPGRFSGRQFSNSRSEMNVSTLELGDSALYLCASSGRDSSSYNEQFFGPGTRLTVL.

The chain recombines TRBV4-1 with TRBJ2-2, with TRBD1 matching over 8 bases. Germline V CDR1 and CDR2: MGHRA, YSYEKL. The CDR3 sequence is 17 residues long. Losses at the gene ends were 1 base for V and 4 bases for J; bases not matched to a gene: 8. The CDR3 region is CASSQGPSGTGTGELFF. CDR3 coding DNA: TGCGCCAGCAGCCAAGGGCCTTCCGGGACAGGCACCGGGGAGCTGTTTTTT.

This clonotype was seen at least ten times. The rearrangement links TRBV11-2 to TRBJ2-5; no clear D. CDR1 and CDR2 from the germline V gene are SGHAT and FQNNGV. The CDR3 consists of 14 residues. V shed 0 bases and J shed 5 bases, with 10 bases lying between them. For the CDR3, the DNA is TGTGCCAGCAGCTTAGATCCTGCCTGGGAGACCCAGTACTTC. It codes for CASSLDPAWETQYF.